The source of this T cell receptor (beta chain) is a study of blood T cells in healthy people across ages. Samples had at least 7 million PBMCs isolated from them. This CDR3 is 13 amino acids long. Germline V lookup: CDR1 SQVTM, CDR2 ANQGSEA. V shed 6 bases, J shed 5 bases, and the junction held 3 bases outside the gene matches. The second PCR ran 7 to 11 cycles with a sample-barcoded 5' primer and J-beta primers. One entry per CDR3 protein, called by TCRdb with MiXCR from the 5' RACE reads. The sample yields about 510,000 distinct CDR3 sequences, approximately 26% seen once. This clonotype was counted between two and nine times. This sample also appeared in a second study, on T cells of mothers and their children.

The chain joins TRBV29-1 to TRBJ2-1; 11 bases fit TRBD2. Sequenced material: blood. The TCR was taken from a boy aged 2 to 9 in good health. The CDR3 DNA is TGCAGCGTCGGGACTAGCGGACACAATGAGCAGTTCTTC. As protein: CSVGTSGHNEQFF.